This T cell receptor beta chain was identified in a study of vaccination and CD4 T cells after COVID-19. For the study at large: Every culture used as a control got a CEFX pool, an HIV-1 Nef pool, or no peptide. Study results and limitations: SARS-CoV-2-reactive clonotypes rose nonsignificantly, with the median going from 21 to 38.

Sample treatment: approximately 9-day PBMC culture with coronavirus spike peptide pools or control peptides (ViraFEST assay). Positive PCR dates spanned March to December 2020, predating US Alpha, Beta and Delta variants. Sequenced with the Oncomine TCR Beta short-read assay was DNA taken from cultured CD4+ T cells. TCRdb re-called the PCR reads through MiXCR, storing one row per CDR3 protein. The sample gives 14,000 to 15,000 distinct CDR3 sequences, under 60% of which show up once; 26% is in the top ten. This clonotype has more than one count but fewer than ten. Its target is unknown. Per germline, CDR1 MNHEY and CDR2 SMNVEV (reference sequence). Trimming removed 2 bases from V and 4 bases from J, with 11 bases in between. The CDR3 has 14 amino acids.

The clonotype originates from a human donor with COVID-19. The sample in question was cultured CD4+ T cells from blood, obtained after SARS-CoV-2 vaccination. The chain links TRBV27 to TRBJ1-1; D is perhaps TRBD1 (6 bases). As DNA, the CDR3 is TGTGCCAGCAGTTTAGGGGAGGGGGGCACTGAAGCTTTCTTT. This gives the protein CASSLGEGGTEAFF.